This TCR beta chain was captured in a study of glioma-infiltrating T cells. For the study at large: Sequencing aimed for 4.5- to 10-fold coverage of about a million peripheral T cells.

This clonotype has ten or more counts. CDR1 is DFQATT and CDR2 is SNEGSKA in the germline V gene (reference sequence). This CDR3 spans 13 amino acids. V was shortened by 3 bases and J by 5 bases, with 11 bases between the two germline ends. The iRepertoire nested amplicon-rescue multiplex PCR amplified TCR alpha and beta CDR3s from RNA. Via MiXCR, TCRdb re-called the multiplex PCR reads, giving one row per CDR3 protein. The sample yields a few hundred thousand distinct CDR3 sequences, roughly two fifths seen once. This sequence joins TRBV20-1 and TRBJ1-5; D gene unclear. The sequencing input was glioma tissue, nonneoplastic brain tissue, or PBMCs (not recorded which). The source is a human donor with low-grade glioma or glioblastoma, undergoing nonglioma brain surgery, or in good health (not recorded which). Written as DNA, the CDR3 is TGCAGTGCTAGTAGCCCACTGGATCAGCCCCAGCATTTT. Translating it yields CSASSPLDQPQHF.